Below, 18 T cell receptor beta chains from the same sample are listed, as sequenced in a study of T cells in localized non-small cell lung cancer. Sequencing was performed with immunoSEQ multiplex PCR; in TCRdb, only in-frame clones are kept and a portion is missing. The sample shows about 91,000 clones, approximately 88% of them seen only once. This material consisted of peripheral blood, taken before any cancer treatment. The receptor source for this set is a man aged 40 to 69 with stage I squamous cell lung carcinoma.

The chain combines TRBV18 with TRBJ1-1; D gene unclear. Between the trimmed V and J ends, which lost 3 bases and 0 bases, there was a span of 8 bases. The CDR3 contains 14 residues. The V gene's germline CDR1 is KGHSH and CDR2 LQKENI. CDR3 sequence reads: CASSPSMMNTEAFF. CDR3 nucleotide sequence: TGTGCCAGCTCACCTTCAATGATGAACACTGAAGCTTTCTTT.

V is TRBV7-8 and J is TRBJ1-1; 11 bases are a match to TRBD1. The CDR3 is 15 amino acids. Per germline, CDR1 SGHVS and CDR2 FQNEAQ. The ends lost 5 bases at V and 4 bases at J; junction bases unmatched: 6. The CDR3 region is CASSPGDRGATEAFF. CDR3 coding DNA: TGTGCCAGCAGCCCGGGGGACAGGGGGGCCACTGAAGCTTTCTTT.

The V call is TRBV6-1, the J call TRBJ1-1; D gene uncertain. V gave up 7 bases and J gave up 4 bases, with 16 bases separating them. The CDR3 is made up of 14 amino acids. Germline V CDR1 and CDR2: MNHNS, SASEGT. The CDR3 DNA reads TGTGCCAGCAACAAGGACTCGGCGGGCACTGAAGCTTTCTTT. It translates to CASNKDSAGTEAFF.

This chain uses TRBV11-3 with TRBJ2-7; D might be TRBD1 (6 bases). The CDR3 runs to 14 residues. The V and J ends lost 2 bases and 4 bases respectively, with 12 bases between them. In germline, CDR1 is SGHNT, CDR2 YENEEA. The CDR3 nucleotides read TGTGCCAGCAGCTTACGACAGGCGCGATACGAGCAGTACTTC. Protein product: CASSLRQARYEQYF.

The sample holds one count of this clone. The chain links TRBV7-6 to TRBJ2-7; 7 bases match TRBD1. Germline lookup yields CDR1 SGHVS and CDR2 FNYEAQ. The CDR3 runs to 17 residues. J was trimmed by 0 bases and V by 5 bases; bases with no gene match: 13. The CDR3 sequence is CASSPFGTAFSSYEQYF. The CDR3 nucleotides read TGTGCCAGCAGCCCCTTCGGGACAGCTTTTAGCTCCTACGAGCAGTACTTC.

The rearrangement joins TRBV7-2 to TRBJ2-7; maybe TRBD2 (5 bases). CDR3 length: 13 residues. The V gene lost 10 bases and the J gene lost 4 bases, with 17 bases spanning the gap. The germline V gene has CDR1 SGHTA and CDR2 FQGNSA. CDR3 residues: CATGMGRSYEQYF. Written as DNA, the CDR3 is TGTGCCACCGGGATGGGCCGGTCTTACGAGCAGTACTTC.

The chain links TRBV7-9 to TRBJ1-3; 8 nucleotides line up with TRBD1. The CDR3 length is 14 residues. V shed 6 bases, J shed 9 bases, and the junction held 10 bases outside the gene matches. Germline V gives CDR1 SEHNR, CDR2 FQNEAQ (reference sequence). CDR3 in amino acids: CASSPTGVRGTIYF. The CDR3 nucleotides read TGTGCCAGCAGTCCGACAGGGGTCCGGGGCACCATATATTTT.

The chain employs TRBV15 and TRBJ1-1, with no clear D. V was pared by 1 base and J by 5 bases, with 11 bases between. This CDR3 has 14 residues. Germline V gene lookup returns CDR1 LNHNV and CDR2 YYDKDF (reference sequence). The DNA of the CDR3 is TGTGCCACCAGCAGAGGGGTAGGGAGGACTGAAGCTTTCTTT. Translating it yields CATSRGVGRTEAFF.

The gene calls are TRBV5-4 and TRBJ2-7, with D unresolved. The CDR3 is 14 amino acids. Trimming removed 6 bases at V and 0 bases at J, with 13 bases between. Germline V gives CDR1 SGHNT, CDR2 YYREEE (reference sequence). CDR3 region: CASIKDLGSYEQYF. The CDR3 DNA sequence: TGTGCCAGCATCAAAGACCTTGGCTCCTACGAGCAGTACTTC.

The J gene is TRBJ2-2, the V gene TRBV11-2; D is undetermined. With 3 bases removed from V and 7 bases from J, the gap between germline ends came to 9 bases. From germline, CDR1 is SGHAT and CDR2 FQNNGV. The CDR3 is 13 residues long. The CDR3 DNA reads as TGTGCCAGCAGCTTTAACCTGGGCGGGGAGCTGTTTTTT. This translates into CASSFNLGGELFF.

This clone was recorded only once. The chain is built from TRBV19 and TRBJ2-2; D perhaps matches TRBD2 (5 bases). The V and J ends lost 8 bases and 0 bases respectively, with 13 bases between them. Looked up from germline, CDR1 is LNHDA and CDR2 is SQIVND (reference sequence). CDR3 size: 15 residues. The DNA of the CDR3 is TGTGCCAGTCGTCGGGAACACTCGAACACCGGGGAGCTGTTTTTT. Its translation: CASRREHSNTGELFF.

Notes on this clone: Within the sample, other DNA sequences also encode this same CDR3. CDR3 sequence: CAWSVGPRGYTF. CDR3 sequence (DNA): TGTGCCTGGAGTGTGGGGCCTCGTGGCTACACCTTC. The chain couples TRBV30 to TRBJ1-2; D is possibly TRBD1 (5 bases). There are 12 residues in the CDR3. Trimming cost V 0 bases and J 7 bases, with 9 bases left between them. Germline-derived CDR1 and CDR2 are GTSNPN and SVGIG (reference sequence).

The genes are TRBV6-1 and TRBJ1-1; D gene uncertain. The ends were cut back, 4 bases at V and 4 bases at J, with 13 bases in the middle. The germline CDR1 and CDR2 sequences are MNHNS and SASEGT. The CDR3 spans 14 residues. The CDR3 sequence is CASSVLNEGTEAFF. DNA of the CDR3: TGTGCCAGCAGTGTCCTTAATGAGGGCACTGAAGCTTTCTTT.

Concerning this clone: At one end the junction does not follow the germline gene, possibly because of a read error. Written as DNA, the CDR3 is TGTGCCAGCACCTTAGGCTTTGGCCCGTCAGGAGCCTACGAGCAGTACTTC. Its translation is CASTLGFGPSGAYEQYF. The chain is built from TRBV7-9 and TRBJ2-7; D call uncertain. In germline, CDR1 is SEHNR, CDR2 FQNEAQ (reference sequence). The CDR3 covers 17 residues.

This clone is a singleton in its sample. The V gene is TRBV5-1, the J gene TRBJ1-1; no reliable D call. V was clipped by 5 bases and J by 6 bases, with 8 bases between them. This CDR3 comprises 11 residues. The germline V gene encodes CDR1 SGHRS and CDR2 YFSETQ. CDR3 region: CASRLEAEAFF. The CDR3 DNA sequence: TGCGCCAGCAGATTAGAGGCTGAAGCTTTCTTT.

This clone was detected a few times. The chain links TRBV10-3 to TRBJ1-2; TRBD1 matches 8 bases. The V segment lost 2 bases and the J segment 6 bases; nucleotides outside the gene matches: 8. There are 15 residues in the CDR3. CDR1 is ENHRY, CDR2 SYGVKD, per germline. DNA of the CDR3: TGTGCCATCAGTGAGACCATCGGACAGGGAAATGGCTACACCTTC. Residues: CAISETIGQGNGYTF.

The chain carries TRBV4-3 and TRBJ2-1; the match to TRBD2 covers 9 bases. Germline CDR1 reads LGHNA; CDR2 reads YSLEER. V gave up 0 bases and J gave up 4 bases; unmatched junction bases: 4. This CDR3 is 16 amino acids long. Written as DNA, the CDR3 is TGCGCCAGCAGCCAAGAAGCTAGCGGGGTATACAATGAGCAGTTCTTC. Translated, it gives CASSQEASGVYNEQFF.

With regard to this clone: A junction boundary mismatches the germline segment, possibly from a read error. In DNA, the CDR3 is TGTGCCAGCAGCCCCGGGACACTCTTAAACTTC. This gives the protein CASSPGTLLNF. The chain uses TRBV6-5 and TRBJ2-7, with D perhaps matching TRBD1 (6 bases). The CDR3 has 11 residues. From germline, CDR1 is MNHEY and CDR2 SVGAGI.